This section outlines one T cell receptor beta chain sequence together with its context. Included in the TCR beta cDNA libraries were unique molecular identifiers. TCRdb used MiXCR to reprocess the PCR reads, holding one entry per CDR3 protein. The sample lists about 540,000 distinct CDR3 sequences; around 31% were seen once. These data come from a study of post-analysis software for immune sequencing data. The sequence was obtained from a girl aged 2 to 17 with multiple sclerosis. The sample taken for sequencing was blood.

As DNA, the CDR3 is TGCGCCAGCAGCTTAGGCGGGGATGTCCCCGGGCAGTTCTTC. Protein sequence: CASSLGGDVPGQFF. This chain joins TRBV5-1 and TRBJ2-1, with a weak D call TRBD2 (6 bases). This CDR3 contains 14 residues. Germline CDR1 SGHRS, CDR2 YFSETQ. V lost 2 bases to trimming and J lost 12 bases, with 18 bases between them.